These 17 T cell receptor beta chains were all obtained from the same sample, sequenced in a study of control samples from healthy donors and cancer patients. Here immunoSEQ multiplex PCR was the method, and the copy in TCRdb shows in-frame clones only, minus some. The data show some 130,000 clones, 90% seen once. Sequenced: blood. Receptor source: a man between 40 and 49 years old in good health.

CDR3 in amino acids: CASNYRGPEKLFF. Written as DNA, the CDR3 is TGTGCCAGTAATTACAGGGGCCCCGAAAAACTGTTTTTT. The chain joins TRBV19 to TRBJ1-4; 7 bases agree with TRBD1. This CDR3 has 13 residues. CDR1 and CDR2 (germline): LNHDA, SQIVND (reference sequence). V lost 7 bases to trimming and J lost 8 bases; unmatched junction nucleotides: 7.

The genes are TRBV9 and TRBJ2-5; D possibly corresponds to TRBD2 (5 bases). The CDR3 runs 14 residues. CDR1 is SGDLS and CDR2 is YYNGEE in the germline V gene. Trimming removed 0 bases from V and 2 bases from J, with 8 bases in between. Here the CDR3 DNA reads TGTGCCAGCAGCGTAGCGTGGACTCAAGAGACCCAGTACTTC. Translating gives CASSVAWTQETQYF.

The chain carries TRBV18 and TRBJ2-3; D possibly matches TRBD1 or TRBD2 (7 bases each). The CDR3 spans 14 residues. V was cut by 6 bases and J by 6 bases, with 16 bases left in between. Germline V gene data show CDR1 as KGHSH and CDR2 as LQKENI. The CDR3 DNA is TGTGCCAGCTCCCCCAGGGGGGGTGGCGATACGCAGTATTTT. Residues: CASSPRGGGDTQYF.

The CDR3 DNA reads TGTGCCAGTAGTATAGACGTAGGCACTGAAGCTTTCTTT. The encoded protein is CASSIDVGTEAFF. The chain links TRBV19 to TRBJ1-1; D gene ambiguous. The CDR3 extends over 13 amino acids. Germline lookup yields CDR1 LNHDA and CDR2 SQIVND (reference sequence). V lost 0 bases and J 4 bases, leaving 6 bases between the germline ends.

The CDR3 loop is CASSLGYNSPLHF. The CDR3, as DNA: TGTGCCAGCAGTTTAGGGTATAATTCACCCCTCCACTTT. The chain uses TRBV27 and TRBJ1-6; D unclear. Trimming cost V 2 bases and J 4 bases, with 3 bases left between them. Germline CDR1 MNHEY, CDR2 SMNVEV (reference sequence). CDR3 length: 13 residues.

In DNA form, the CDR3 reads TGTGCCAGCAGCAAAGGGGCTAACTATGGCTACACCTTC. Amino acids: CASSKGANYGYTF. The chain has TRBV21-1 and TRBJ1-2. TRBV21-1 is a recognized pseudogene. The CDR3 length is 13 residues.

V and J are TRBV28 and TRBJ1-1; the D is unclear. The CDR3 consists of 15 residues. CDR1 and CDR2 from the germline V gene are MDHEN and SYDVKM. V gave up 2 bases and J gave up 2 bases, with 12 bases separating them. In nucleotides, the CDR3 is TGTGCCAGCAGTTTAGGCGGGGAGGGAAACACTGAAGCTTTCTTT. This codes for CASSLGGEGNTEAFF.

The J gene is TRBJ2-3, the V gene TRBV6-5, with 11 positions matching TRBD2. CDR1 and CDR2 (germline): MNHEY, SVGAGI. The trim removed 7 bases at V and 2 bases at J, leaving 5 bases unmatched. This CDR3 has 15 amino acids. CDR3 amino acids: CASKTSGELTDTQYF. CDR3 in DNA: TGTGCCAGCAAGACTAGCGGGGAGCTCACAGATACGCAGTATTTT.

The chain couples TRBV28 to TRBJ1-4, with D perhaps TRBD1 (5 bases). Trimming removed 5 bases from V and 0 bases from J, with 7 bases in between. The germline gives CDR1 MDHEN, CDR2 SYDVKM. The CDR3 totals 14 residues. CDR3 bases: TGTGCCAGCAGTGTGACAGCAACTAATGAAAAACTGTTTTTT. Protein product: CASSVTATNEKLFF.

This rearrangement joins TRBV28 to TRBJ1-2; maybe TRBD1 (6 bases). Trimming stripped 5 bases from V and 1 base from J, with 8 bases between. Per the germline V gene, CDR1 is MDHEN and CDR2 is SYDVKM. CDR3 length: 13 residues. Here the CDR3 DNA reads TGTGCCAGCAGTGACAGGCTTAACTATGGCTACACCTTC. Its translation is CASSDRLNYGYTF.

The rearrangement joins TRBV10-3 to TRBJ2-1; D may be TRBD2 (7 bases). Germline V gene sequence: CDR1 ENHRY, CDR2 SYGVKD. The V and J ends lost 4 bases and 5 bases respectively, with 15 bases between them. The CDR3 runs 15 residues. The CDR3 nucleotides read TGTGCCATCAGTGTTGGAGGGGGGGCCCACAATGAGCAGTTCTTC. It codes for CAISVGGGAHNEQFF.

This chain uses TRBV2 with TRBJ2-7; 9 bases align to TRBD2. The germline CDR1 and CDR2 sequences are SNHLY and FYNNEI. V shed 7 bases, J shed 7 bases, and the junction held 8 bases outside the gene matches. The CDR3 is made up of 13 amino acids. CDR3 DNA sequence: TGTGCCAGCATGCGGGAGGGGGCGAGGGAGCAGTACTTC. Its protein product is CASMREGAREQYF.

This clone was observed once. The sample contains more than one DNA sequence encoding this CDR3. The chain has TRBV10-1 and TRBJ2-3; D is unclear. The CDR3 totals 15 residues. Germline V CDR1 and CDR2: WNHNN, SYGVQD (reference sequence). The germline V and J ends were trimmed by 4 bases and 2 bases, with 13 bases remaining between them. The CDR3 coding sequence is TGCGCCAGCAGTGTCGGAACAAGACACACAGATACGCAGTATTTT. Translating it yields CASSVGTRHTDTQYF.

This clone was seen once. V usage is TRBV2 and J usage is TRBJ2-7, with a possible D match to TRBD2 (6 bases). This CDR3 spans 11 amino acids. Per the germline V gene, CDR1 is SNHLY and CDR2 is FYNNEI. Trimming stripped 6 bases from V and 6 bases from J, with 9 bases between. The chain's CDR3 is CASRAGIEQYF. Written as DNA, the CDR3 is TGTGCCAGCAGGGCGGGGATCGAGCAGTACTTC. Drawing the rest from reference TRBV2 and TRBJ2-7, the complete variable domain is EPEVTQTPSHQVTQMGQEVILRCVPISNHLYFYWYRQILGQKVEFLVSFYNNEISEKSEIFDDQFSVERPDGSNFTLKIRSTKLEDSAMYFCASRAGIEQYFGPGTRLTVT.

In this sample, this clone turned up a few times. The rearrangement links TRBV4-2 to TRBJ1-6; D uncertain. This CDR3 comprises 15 residues. V lost 0 bases, J lost 8 bases, and 11 bases lay in between. CDR1 LGHNA and CDR2 YNFKEQ come from the germline V gene. CDR3 residues: CASSQETAGDSPLHF. In DNA, the CDR3 is TGTGCCAGCAGCCAAGAAACGGCCGGGGATTCACCCCTCCACTTT.

The chain employs TRBV6-5 and TRBJ2-7; tentatively, D is TRBD1 (6 bases). The V end was cut by 11 bases, the J end by 0 bases, with 11 bases between. The CDR3 is made up of 12 amino acids. Per the germline V gene, CDR1 is MNHEY and CDR2 is SVGAGI. CDR3 sequence: CAVQGDSYEQYF. CDR3 sequence (DNA): TGTGCCGTACAGGGAGACTCCTACGAGCAGTACTTC.

The J gene is TRBJ1-4, the V gene TRBV9; D remains unclear. Trimming shortened V by 1 base and J by 7 bases, and 8 bases separated the two germline ends. The germline gives CDR1 SGDLS, CDR2 YYNGEE. The CDR3 runs 13 residues. CDR3: CASSVMPFEKLFF. The CDR3 DNA reads TGTGCCAGCAGCGTAATGCCGTTTGAAAAACTGTTTTTT. Full variable domain (missing parts from reference TRBV9 and TRBJ1-4): DSGVTQTPKHLITATGQRVTLRCSPRSGDLSVYWYQQSLDQGLQFLIQYYNGEERAKGNILERFSAQQFPDLHSELNLSSLELGDSALYFCASSVMPFEKLFFGSGTQLSVL.